Each of the 22 T cell receptor beta chains below was sequenced from the same sample in a study of blood T cell repertoires in COVID-19. The repertoire was sequenced with immunoSEQ multiplex PCR; TCRdb's copy has only in-frame clones and lacks some. The table has some 200,000 clones, 87% seen once; the top ten hold over 0.7%. Sequencing used peripheral blood. These receptor sequences come from a woman between 18 and 29 years old who had recovered from COVID-19.

The V and J genes are TRBV7-9 and TRBJ2-2, with a possible D match to TRBD2 (6 bases). The CDR3 runs to 14 residues. CDR1 and CDR2 from the germline V gene are SEHNR and FQNEAQ (reference sequence). Deletions cut 5 bases from V and 0 bases from J, with 7 bases between. Here the CDR3 DNA reads TGTGCCAGCAGCGGGACTTCGAACACCGGGGAGCTGTTTTTT. Residues: CASSGTSNTGELFF.

V is TRBV7-2 and J is TRBJ1-3; maybe TRBD1 (5 bases). V was pared by 2 bases and J by 2 bases, with 13 bases between. Germline lookup yields CDR1 SGHTA and CDR2 FQGNSA. CDR3 length: 16 residues. For the CDR3, the DNA is TGTGCCAGCAGCTTATTCCGATCGGGGGCTGGAAACACCATATATTTT. Translating it yields CASSLFRSGAGNTIYF. The full variable domain, completed using reference TRBV7-2 and TRBJ1-3, is GAGVSQSPSNKVTEKGKDVELRCDPISGHTALYWYRQSLGQGLEFLIYFQGNSAPDKSGLPSDRFSAERTGGSVSTLTIQRTQQEDSAVYLCASSLFRSGAGNTIYFGEGSWLTVV.

A single count supports this clone. The rearrangement links TRBV7-6 to TRBJ2-3; TRBD2 aligns across 9 bases. Germline V lookup: CDR1 SGHVS, CDR2 FNYEAQ. The V gene end was trimmed by 6 bases and the J gene end by 1 base; junction bases not matched to a gene: 5. The CDR3 is 15 amino acids. Written as DNA, the CDR3 is TGTGCCAGCAGTTACAGGACTAGCGGCACAGATACGCAGTATTTT. Translation: CASSYRTSGTDTQYF.

The rearrangement uses TRBV23-1 and TRBJ1-1; 7 bases fit TRBD1. TRBV23-1 is placed among ORFs of uncertain function. The V segment lost 4 bases and the J segment 1 base; nucleotides outside the gene matches: 12. This CDR3 is built from 17 residues. CDR3 protein: CASSPQGQAGGNTEAFF. The CDR3 DNA is TGCGCCAGCAGTCCCCAAGGACAGGCAGGTGGGAACACTGAAGCTTTCTTT.

The chain carries TRBV29-1 and TRBJ2-5; 9 bases line up with TRBD2. Per germline, CDR1 SQVTM and CDR2 ANQGSEA. The length of the CDR3 is 11 residues. Trimming cost V 6 bases and J 4 bases; bases outside gene matches: 0. The CDR3 is CSVAGGETQYF. The CDR3 DNA follows: TGCAGCGTAGCGGGAGGAGAGACCCAGTACTTC.

The CDR3 sequence is CASSYIQGLNEKLFF. For the CDR3, the DNA is TGTGCCAGCAGTTACATCCAGGGACTTAATGAAAAACTGTTTTTT. This chain links TRBV6-5 with TRBJ1-4; a weak D match, TRBD1 (5 bases). Trimming cost V 2 bases and J 4 bases, with 11 bases left between them. Germline values: CDR1 MNHEY, CDR2 SVGAGI. The CDR3 runs to 15 residues.

The rearrangement joins TRBV27 to TRBJ2-7, with a possible D match to TRBD1 (6 bases). The germline V and J ends were trimmed by 2 bases and 2 bases, with 13 bases remaining between them. Germline loops: CDR1 MNHEY, CDR2 SMNVEV (reference sequence). The CDR3 contains 15 residues. This CDR3 is CASSLALGQTYEQYF. For the CDR3, the DNA is TGTGCCAGCAGTTTAGCCTTAGGACAGACCTACGAGCAGTACTTC.

On this clone: Germline and junction disagree at one end, which may indicate a read error. The chain employs TRBV7-7 and TRBJ2-2, with 7 bases aligning to TRBD1. CDR1 and CDR2 (germline): SSHAT, FNYEAQ (reference sequence). CDR3 length: 15 residues. The CDR3 is CASSLEDRAVGELFF. The CDR3 nucleotides read TGTGCTAGCAGCTTAGAAGACAGGGCCGTCGGGGAGCTGTTTTTT.

About this clone: The sample contains more than one DNA sequence encoding this CDR3. V gene TRBV6-5 combines with J gene TRBJ1-3; a possible D gene is TRBD1 (6 bases). Trimming removed 0 bases at V and 1 base at J, with 7 bases between. This CDR3 has 15 amino acids. In germline, CDR1 is MNHEY, CDR2 SVGAGI. DNA for the CDR3: TGTGCCAGCAGTTACTCCAGGGGTTCTGGAAACACCATATATTTT. Protein product: CASSYSRGSGNTIYF.

Comment on this clone: Other DNA sequences of this sample code for an identical CDR3. This chain uses TRBV19 with TRBJ1-5; D gene unclear. V gave up 1 base and J gave up 4 bases, with 5 bases separating them. This CDR3 has 13 residues. Per the germline V gene, CDR1 is LNHDA and CDR2 is SQIVND (reference sequence). CDR3 residues: CASSIGRNQPQHF. The CDR3 bases are TGTGCCAGTAGTATAGGGCGGAATCAGCCCCAGCATTTT.

The CDR3 spells CASSRPTLNMDQGGYTF. The DNA of the CDR3 is TGTGCCAGCAGTCGACCAACCCTCAACATGGATCAGGGTGGCTACACCTTC. The gene calls are TRBV6-6 and TRBJ1-2; maybe TRBD1 (5 bases). The V and J ends lost 5 bases and 7 bases respectively, with 26 bases between them. This CDR3 region has 17 residues. CDR1 and CDR2 (germline): MNHNY, SVGAGI (reference sequence).

The chain is built from TRBV7-6 and TRBJ1-3, with 7 bases that match TRBD1. This CDR3 is 16 amino acids long. In germline, CDR1 is SGHVS, CDR2 FNYEAQ. The V gene end was trimmed by 0 bases and the J gene end by 1 base; junction bases not matched to a gene: 3. The CDR3 loop is CASSLADRVSGNTIYF. CDR3 nucleotide sequence: TGTGCCAGCAGCTTAGCAGACAGGGTTTCTGGAAACACCATATATTTT.

The table lists this clone with a count of one. The J gene is TRBJ1-5, the V gene TRBV15, with TRBD1 identical over 10 bases. The V and J ends lost 4 bases and 4 bases, in that order; junction bases with no gene match: 4. The germline CDR1 and CDR2 sequences are LNHNV and YYDKDF (reference sequence). This CDR3 spans 15 amino acids. For the CDR3, the DNA is TGTGCCACCAGCATCGGGACAGGGGCTAATCAGCCCCAGCATTTT. Its translation: CATSIGTGANQPQHF.

The chain recombines TRBV6-5 with TRBJ1-2; no definite D call. The CDR3 is made up of 12 amino acids. Germline values: CDR1 MNHEY, CDR2 SVGAGI. Trimming cost V 4 bases and J 7 bases, with 10 bases left between them. The CDR3 DNA reads as TGTGCCAGCAGTTCGGGGATTCGTGGCTACACCTTC. Encoded protein: CASSSGIRGYTF.

The chain links TRBV30 to TRBJ1-1, with a possible D match to TRBD1 (5 bases). The CDR3 loop spans 11 amino acids. Trimming removed 7 bases at V and 6 bases at J, with 12 bases between. Germline V gives CDR1 GTSNPN, CDR2 SVGIG (reference sequence). As DNA, the CDR3 is TGTGCCTCACAGGTCGAAGCTGAAGCTTTCTTT. As protein: CASQVEAEAFF.

This chain links TRBV5-6 with TRBJ2-7, with a tentative D call TRBD1 (6 bases). The germline V gene encodes CDR1 SGHDT and CDR2 YYEEEE. This CDR3 has 13 residues. With 3 bases removed from V and 5 bases from J, the gap between germline ends came to 12 bases. CDR3 nucleotide sequence: TGTGCCAGCAGCTCAGGGGTCCAGGACGAGCAGTACGTC. Amino acids: CASSSGVQDEQYV.

Concerning this clone itself: This CDR3 is also generated by other DNA sequences in the sample. The chain combines TRBV20-1 with TRBJ2-3; D perhaps matches TRBD2 (6 bases). V gave up 3 bases and J gave up 2 bases, with 9 bases separating them. Germline assignment: CDR1 DFQATT and CDR2 SNEGSKA (reference sequence). This CDR3 has 13 amino acids. The CDR3: CSASGRSTDTQYF. The CDR3 DNA reads TGCAGTGCTAGTGGGAGGTCCACAGATACGCAGTATTTT.

The DNA of the CDR3 is TGTGCCAGCAGCCAAGTTTCGGGACAGGGGAATGAAAAACTGTTTTTT. Its protein is CASSQVSGQGNEKLFF. The chain combines TRBV3-1 (or the pseudogene TRBV3-2) with TRBJ1-4, with 10 nucleotides matching TRBD1. J was trimmed by 5 bases and V by 1 base; bases with no gene match: 4. Per the germline V gene, CDR1 is LGHDT and CDR2 is YNNKEL (reference sequence). This CDR3 region has 16 residues.

This chain joins TRBV5-6 and TRBJ1-1; possible D gene TRBD1, 5 bases. The germline V gene encodes CDR1 SGHDT and CDR2 YYEEEE. The germline V and J ends were trimmed by 5 bases and 1 base, with 6 bases remaining between them. This CDR3 contains 12 residues. The CDR3 protein is CASSTGNTEAFF. DNA for the CDR3: TGTGCCAGCAGTACAGGGAACACTGAAGCTTTCTTT.

The rearrangement links TRBV10-3 to TRBJ2-1, with D possibly matching TRBD2 (5 bases). CDR1 and CDR2 from the germline V gene are ENHRY and SYGVKD. Trimming cost V 6 bases and J 8 bases, with 20 bases left between them. The CDR3 totals 15 residues. CDR3: CAISGPPEGLHEQFF. CDR3 nucleotides: TGTGCCATCAGCGGACCACCGGAAGGACTCCATGAGCAGTTCTTC.

The chain is built from TRBV19 and TRBJ2-3; 10 nucleotides line up with TRBD2. The CDR3 has 15 residues. Trimming at V came to 1 base and at J to 5 bases, leaving 3 bases not matched to a gene. Germline loops: CDR1 LNHDA, CDR2 SQIVND (reference sequence). This chain's CDR3 is CASSIARLAGDTQYF. As DNA, the CDR3 is TGTGCCAGTAGTATAGCTAGACTAGCGGGAGATACGCAGTATTTT.

The V gene is TRBV21-1, the J gene TRBJ1-4; the D segment call TRBD1 is taken from the table without a DNA check. TRBV21-1 is a known pseudogene. This CDR3 has 15 amino acids. Here the CDR3 DNA reads TGTGCCAGCAGCTTGATACAGGGTGAGGTTGAAAAACTGTTTTTT. It specifies CASSLIQGEVEKLFF.